These T cell receptor beta chains were read from a single sample in a study of T cell responses to AZD1222 COVID-19 vaccine. Assay: immunoSEQ multiplex PCR; the TCRdb copy retains only in-frame clones and omits some. The data contain about 160,000 clones, 88% of them singletons. The sample here was peripheral blood, taken on day 0 of AZD1222 vaccination. These receptors came from an adult in good health. Each CDR3 is given with its conserved first and last residue. The D gene is left open where the match is weak. Where a row states a size, it is once, few, many or the class of an expanded clone; other rows omit it.

cdr3_aa: CASSEGGTADTQYF
cdr3_nt: TGTGCCAGCAGTGAGGGGGGCACTGCAGATACGCAGTATTTT
d_call: -
j_call: TRBJ2-3
v_call: TRBV6-4
clone_size: few

cdr3_aa: CASSQEPGGETQYF
cdr3_nt: TGTGCCAGCAGCCAAGAACCAGGCGGAGAGACCCAGTACTTC
d_call: -
j_call: TRBJ2-5
v_call: TRBV4-2
clone_size: -

cdr3_aa: CASSAVGRASDTGELFF
cdr3_nt: TGTGCCAGCAGTGCCGTCGGGAGGGCCAGCGACACCGGGGAGCTGTTTTTT
d_call: TRBD2
j_call: TRBJ2-2
v_call: TRBV6-4
clone_size: -

cdr3_aa: CASSGQRAYGYTF
cdr3_nt: TGCGCCAGCAGCGGCCAGAGAGCATATGGCTACACCTTC
d_call: -
j_call: TRBJ1-2
v_call: TRBV4-1
clone_size: -

cdr3_aa: CATSEPRWLELAESYNEQFF
cdr3_nt: TGTGCCACCAGTGAACCCCGTTGGTTGGAGCTAGCGGAGTCCTACAATGAGCAGTTCTTC
d_call: TRBD2
j_call: TRBJ2-1
v_call: TRBV24-1
clone_size: once

cdr3_aa: CSASRGGSDTQYF
cdr3_nt: TGCAGTGCTAGTAGGGGGGGGTCAGATACGCAGTATTTT
d_call: -
j_call: TRBJ2-3
v_call: TRBV20-1
clone_size: -

cdr3_aa: CASSPGTGAGEQYF
cdr3_nt: TGTGCCAGTAGTCCGGGGACAGGGGCAGGCGAGCAGTACTTC
d_call: TRBD1
j_call: TRBJ2-7
v_call: TRBV19
clone_size: -

cdr3_aa: CASGDRTNTGELFF
cdr3_nt: TGTGCCAGCGGGGACCGTACGAACACCGGGGAGCTGTTTTTT
d_call: -
j_call: TRBJ2-2
v_call: TRBV2
clone_size: -

cdr3_aa: CAWSGVRGEAFF
cdr3_nt: TGTGCCTGGAGTGGGGTCCGGGGTGAAGCTTTCTTT
d_call: -
j_call: TRBJ1-1
v_call: TRBV30
clone_size: -

cdr3_aa: CASSWRDGTGLAFF
cdr3_nt: TGTGCCAGCAGCTGGAGAGACGGGACAGGACTAGCTTTCTTT
d_call: TRBD1
j_call: TRBJ1-1
v_call: TRBV7-8
clone_size: once

cdr3_aa: CASTHASGTSTDTQYF
cdr3_nt: TGTGCCAGCACCCATGCGAGCGGTACTAGCACAGATACGCAGTATTTT
d_call: -
j_call: TRBJ2-3
v_call: TRBV9
clone_size: -

cdr3_aa: CASSPQGKPRTGELFF
cdr3_nt: TGTGCCAGCAGTCCACAGGGAAAACCACGGACCGGGGAGCTGTTTTTT
d_call: -
j_call: TRBJ2-2
v_call: TRBV28
clone_size: -

cdr3_aa: CASSFHRNYGYTF
cdr3_nt: TGTGCCAGCAGTTTCCATCGGAACTATGGCTACACCTTC
d_call: -
j_call: TRBJ1-2
v_call: TRBV28
clone_size: -

cdr3_aa: CASSYYPGQPDNQPQHF
cdr3_nt: TGTGCCAGCAGTTATTATCCGGGACAACCCGACAATCAGCCCCAGCATTTT
d_call: -
j_call: TRBJ1-5
v_call: TRBV6-2/TRBV6-3
clone_size: few

cdr3_aa: CASSQELTGPGQPQHF
cdr3_nt: TGCGCCAGCAGCCAAGAATTGACGGGGCCGGGACAGCCCCAGCATTTT
d_call: -
j_call: TRBJ1-5
v_call: TRBV4-3
clone_size: -

cdr3_aa: CASSLRLDTDNEQFF
cdr3_nt: TGTGCCAGCAGCTTACGGCTAGACACAGACAATGAGCAGTTCTTC
d_call: -
j_call: TRBJ2-1
v_call: TRBV7-9
clone_size: -

cdr3_aa: CASSPWGIENTIYF
cdr3_nt: TGTGCCAGCAGCCCCTGGGGCATAGAAAACACCATATATTTT
d_call: -
j_call: TRBJ1-3
v_call: TRBV7-8
clone_size: -

cdr3_aa: CASSFYRGVDSPLHF
cdr3_nt: TGCGCCAGCAGTTTTTACAGGGGCGTGGATTCACCCCTCCACTTT
d_call: TRBD1
j_call: TRBJ1-6
v_call: TRBV5-1
clone_size: -

cdr3_aa: CASTWDRAGNTIYF
cdr3_nt: TGTGCCAGCACCTGGGACAGGGCTGGAAACACCATATATTTT
d_call: TRBD1
j_call: TRBJ1-3
v_call: TRBV5-5
clone_size: -

cdr3_aa: CASSSNKPQHF
cdr3_nt: TGTGCCAGCAGTTCAAATAAGCCCCAGCATTTT
d_call: -
j_call: TRBJ1-5
v_call: TRBV28
clone_size: -

cdr3_aa: CASSRPGPYEQYF
cdr3_nt: TGTGCCAGCAGCCGACCGGGCCCATACGAGCAGTACTTC
d_call: -
j_call: TRBJ2-7
v_call: TRBV7-2
clone_size: few

cdr3_aa: CASSLGSWRMNTEAFF
cdr3_nt: TGTGCCAGCAGCTTAGGGAGCTGGCGGATGAACACTGAAGCTTTCTTT
d_call: -
j_call: TRBJ1-1
v_call: TRBV13
clone_size: few

cdr3_aa: CASSFGPGTGEETQYF
cdr3_nt: TGTGCCAGCAGTTTTGGACCTGGGACAGGGGAAGAGACCCAGTACTTC
d_call: TRBD1
j_call: TRBJ2-5
v_call: TRBV6-2/TRBV6-3
clone_size: -

cdr3_aa: CASSQDLGGPYNEQFF
cdr3_nt: TGCGCCAGCAGCCAAGATCTGGGGGGCCCTTACAATGAGCAGTTCTTC
d_call: -
j_call: TRBJ2-1
v_call: TRBV4-3
clone_size: -

cdr3_aa: CASSATGRSTNEKLFF
cdr3_nt: TGTGCCAGCAGTGCGACAGGACGTTCAACTAATGAAAAACTGTTTTTT
d_call: -
j_call: TRBJ1-4
v_call: TRBV6-1
clone_size: -

cdr3_aa: CASSERDSKKLFF
cdr3_nt: TGTGCCAGCAGTGAACGGGACTCAAAAAAACTGTTTTTT
d_call: -
j_call: TRBJ1-4
v_call: TRBV2
clone_size: -

cdr3_aa: CASSFRSYNEQFF
cdr3_nt: TGCGCCAGCAGCTTCAGATCCTACAATGAGCAGTTCTTC
d_call: -
j_call: TRBJ2-1
v_call: TRBV5-1
clone_size: -

cdr3_aa: CAWSKTGNTEAFF
cdr3_nt: TGTGCCTGGAGTAAGACGGGGAACACTGAAGCTTTCTTT
d_call: -
j_call: TRBJ1-1
v_call: TRBV30
clone_size: -

cdr3_aa: CASSENRENTGELFF
cdr3_nt: TGTGCCAGCAGTGAAAACAGGGAGAACACCGGGGAGCTGTTTTTT
d_call: -
j_call: TRBJ2-2
v_call: TRBV6-1
clone_size: -

cdr3_aa: CASSPTGSYGYTF
cdr3_nt: TGTGCCAGCAGTCCGACAGGGAGCTATGGCTACACCTTC
d_call: TRBD1
j_call: TRBJ1-2
v_call: TRBV28
clone_size: -

cdr3_aa: CASSGVFRQSLLYYGYTF
cdr3_nt: TGTGCCAGCAGTGGCGTTTTCCGGCAGTCCCTCCTCTACTATGGCTACACCTTC
d_call: -
j_call: TRBJ1-2
v_call: TRBV6-1
clone_size: -

cdr3_aa: CASSLTTGATNEKLFF
cdr3_nt: TGTGCCAGCAGTTTAACTACAGGGGCAACTAATGAAAAACTGTTTTTT
d_call: TRBD1
j_call: TRBJ1-4
v_call: TRBV27
clone_size: -

cdr3_aa: CASSLADPGQGAGGYTF
cdr3_nt: TGTGCCAGCAGCTTAGCGGACCCGGGACAGGGGGCCGGTGGCTACACCTTC
d_call: TRBD1
j_call: TRBJ1-2
v_call: TRBV7-2
clone_size: -

cdr3_aa: CASSFLSDEQYF
cdr3_nt: TGTGCCAGCAGCTTCCTATCTGACGAGCAGTACTTC
d_call: -
j_call: TRBJ2-7
v_call: TRBV7-8
clone_size: -

cdr3_aa: CASSQESAGGPYEQYF
cdr3_nt: TGCGCCAGCAGCCAAGAATCAGCGGGAGGGCCCTACGAGCAGTACTTC
d_call: TRBD2
j_call: TRBJ2-7
v_call: TRBV4-3
clone_size: -

cdr3_aa: CASSTRGQGYEQYF
cdr3_nt: TGTGCCAGTAGTACCCGGGGACAGGGCTACGAGCAGTACTTC
d_call: TRBD1
j_call: TRBJ2-7
v_call: TRBV19
clone_size: -

cdr3_aa: CASAGTGNTEAFF
cdr3_nt: TGTGCCAGTGCGGGGACAGGGAACACTGAAGCTTTCTTT
d_call: TRBD1
j_call: TRBJ1-1
v_call: TRBV6-5
clone_size: -

cdr3_aa: CASSPRRGRAGVDTQYF
cdr3_nt: TGTGCCAGCAGCCCTAGAAGAGGGAGGGCGGGAGTAGATACGCAGTATTTT
d_call: TRBD2
j_call: TRBJ2-3
v_call: TRBV7-2
clone_size: -

cdr3_aa: CSVSPINFVDEQFF
cdr3_nt: TGCAGCGTTAGTCCTATTAACTTCGTCGATGAGCAGTTCTTC
d_call: -
j_call: TRBJ2-1
v_call: TRBV29-1
clone_size: -

cdr3_aa: CAISESTGGFGYTF
cdr3_nt: TGTGCCATCAGTGAGTCGACCGGAGGGTTTGGCTACACCTTC
d_call: -
j_call: TRBJ1-2
v_call: TRBV10-3
clone_size: once

cdr3_aa: CASSLAWDSSGQYF
cdr3_nt: TGTGCCAGCAGTTTAGCCTGGGACAGCTCAGGGCAGTACTTC
d_call: TRBD1
j_call: TRBJ2-7
v_call: TRBV27
clone_size: -